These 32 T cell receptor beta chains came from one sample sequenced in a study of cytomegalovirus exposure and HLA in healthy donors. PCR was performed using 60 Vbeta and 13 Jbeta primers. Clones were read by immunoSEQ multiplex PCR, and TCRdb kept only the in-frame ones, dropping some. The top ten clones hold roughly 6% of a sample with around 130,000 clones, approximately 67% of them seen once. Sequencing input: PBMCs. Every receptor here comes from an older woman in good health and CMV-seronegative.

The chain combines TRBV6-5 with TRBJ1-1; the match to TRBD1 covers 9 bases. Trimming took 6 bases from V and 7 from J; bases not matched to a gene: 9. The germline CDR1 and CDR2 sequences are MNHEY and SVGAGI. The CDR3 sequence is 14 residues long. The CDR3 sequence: CASSRDRVSLEAFF. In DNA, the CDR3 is TGTGCCAGCAGCCGGGACAGGGTCAGTCTTGAAGCTTTCTTT.

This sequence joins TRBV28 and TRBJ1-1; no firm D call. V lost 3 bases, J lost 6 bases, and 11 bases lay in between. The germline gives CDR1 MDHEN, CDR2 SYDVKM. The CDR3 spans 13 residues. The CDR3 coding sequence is TGTGCCAGCAGTTTCTGGTCCGCGCCTGAAGCTTTCTTT. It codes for CASSFWSAPEAFF.

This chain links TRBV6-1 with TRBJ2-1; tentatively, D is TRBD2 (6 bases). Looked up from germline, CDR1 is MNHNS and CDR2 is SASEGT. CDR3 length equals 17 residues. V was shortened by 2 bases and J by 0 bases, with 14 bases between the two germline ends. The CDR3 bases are TGTGCCAGCAGTGAAATGAGCGGGCCAAGCTCCTACAATGAGCAGTTCTTC. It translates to CASSEMSGPSSYNEQFF.

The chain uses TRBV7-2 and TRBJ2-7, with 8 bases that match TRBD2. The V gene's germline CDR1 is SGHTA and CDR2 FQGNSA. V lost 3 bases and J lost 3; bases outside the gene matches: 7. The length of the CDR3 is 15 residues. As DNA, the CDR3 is TGTGCCAGCAGCTTTAAAGCGGGAGCGTTCTACGAGCAGTACTTC. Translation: CASSFKAGAFYEQYF.

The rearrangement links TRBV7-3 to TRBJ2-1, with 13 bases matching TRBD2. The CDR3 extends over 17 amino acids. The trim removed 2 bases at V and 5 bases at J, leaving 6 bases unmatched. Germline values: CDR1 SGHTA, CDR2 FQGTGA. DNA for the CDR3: TGTGCCAGCAGCTTAGGGGCCGGACTAGCGGGGGACAATGAGCAGTTCTTC. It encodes CASSLGAGLAGDNEQFF.

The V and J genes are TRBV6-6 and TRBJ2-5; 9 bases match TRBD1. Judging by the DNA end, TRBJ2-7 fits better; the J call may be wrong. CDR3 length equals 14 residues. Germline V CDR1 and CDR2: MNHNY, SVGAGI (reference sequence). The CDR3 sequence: CASKSPGQGYEQYF. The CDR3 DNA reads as TGTGCCAGCAAATCGCCGGGACAGGGCTACGAGCAGTACTTC.

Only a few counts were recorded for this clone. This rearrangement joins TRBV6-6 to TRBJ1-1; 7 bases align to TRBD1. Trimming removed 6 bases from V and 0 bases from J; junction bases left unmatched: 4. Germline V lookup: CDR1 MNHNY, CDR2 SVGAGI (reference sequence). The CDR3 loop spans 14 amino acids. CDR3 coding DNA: TGTGCCAGCAGAATACAGGGGTTGAACACTGAAGCTTTCTTT. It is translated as CASRIQGLNTEAFF.

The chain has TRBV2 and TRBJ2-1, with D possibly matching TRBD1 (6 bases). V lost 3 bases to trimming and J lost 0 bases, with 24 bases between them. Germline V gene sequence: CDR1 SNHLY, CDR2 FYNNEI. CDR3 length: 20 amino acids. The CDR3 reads CASSEVGDTTRLNSYNEQFF. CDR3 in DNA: TGTGCCAGCAGTGAGGTCGGGGACACCACAAGGTTAAACTCCTACAATGAGCAGTTCTTC.

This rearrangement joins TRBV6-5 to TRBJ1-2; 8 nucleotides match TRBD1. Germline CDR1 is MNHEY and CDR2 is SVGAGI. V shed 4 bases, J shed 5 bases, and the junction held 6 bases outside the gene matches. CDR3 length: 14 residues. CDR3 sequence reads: CASSLLRQGYGYTF. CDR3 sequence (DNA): TGTGCCAGCAGTTTACTCAGACAGGGGTATGGCTACACCTTC.

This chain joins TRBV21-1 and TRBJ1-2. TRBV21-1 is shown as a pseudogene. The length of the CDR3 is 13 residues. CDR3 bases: TGTGCCAGCCTCACCCTACTTTTCGATGGCTACACCTTC. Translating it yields CASLTLLFDGYTF.

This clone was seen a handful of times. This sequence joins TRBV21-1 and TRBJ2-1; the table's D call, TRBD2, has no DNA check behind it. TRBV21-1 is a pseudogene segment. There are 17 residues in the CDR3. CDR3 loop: CASRGTSGRRTYNEQFF. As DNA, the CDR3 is TGTGCCAGCAGAGGGACTAGCGGGAGGAGAACCTACAATGAGCAGTTCTTC.

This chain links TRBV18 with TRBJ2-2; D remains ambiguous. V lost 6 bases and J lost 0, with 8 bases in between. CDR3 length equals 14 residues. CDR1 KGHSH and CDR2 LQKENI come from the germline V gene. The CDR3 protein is CASSRLANTGELFF. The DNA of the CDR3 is TGTGCCAGCTCTCGGCTAGCGAACACCGGGGAGCTGTTTTTT.

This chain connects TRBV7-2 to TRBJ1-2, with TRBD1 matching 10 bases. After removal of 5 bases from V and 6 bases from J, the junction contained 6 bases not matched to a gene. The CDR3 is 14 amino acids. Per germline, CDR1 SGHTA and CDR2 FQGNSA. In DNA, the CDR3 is TGTGCCAGCAGCCCAGGGGGACAGGGGCATGGCTACACCTTC. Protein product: CASSPGGQGHGYTF.

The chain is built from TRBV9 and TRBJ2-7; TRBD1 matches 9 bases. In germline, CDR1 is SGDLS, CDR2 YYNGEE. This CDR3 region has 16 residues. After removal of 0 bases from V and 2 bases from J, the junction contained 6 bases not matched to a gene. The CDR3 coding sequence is TGTGCCAGCAGCGTAGGAAGGGACAGGGCAGCCTACGAGCAGTACTTC. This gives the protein CASSVGRDRAAYEQYF. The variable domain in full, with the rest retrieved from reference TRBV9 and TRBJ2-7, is DSGVTQTPKHLITATGQRVTLRCSPRSGDLSVYWYQQSLDQGLQFLIQYYNGEERAKGNILERFSAQQFPDLHSELNLSSLELGDSALYFCASSVGRDRAAYEQYFGPGTRLTVT.

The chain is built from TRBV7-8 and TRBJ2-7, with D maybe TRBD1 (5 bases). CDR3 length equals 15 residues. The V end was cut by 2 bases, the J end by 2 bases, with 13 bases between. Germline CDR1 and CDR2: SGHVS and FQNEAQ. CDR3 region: CASSLQGTATYEQYF. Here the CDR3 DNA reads TGTGCCAGCAGCTTACAGGGTACTGCGACCTACGAGCAGTACTTC.

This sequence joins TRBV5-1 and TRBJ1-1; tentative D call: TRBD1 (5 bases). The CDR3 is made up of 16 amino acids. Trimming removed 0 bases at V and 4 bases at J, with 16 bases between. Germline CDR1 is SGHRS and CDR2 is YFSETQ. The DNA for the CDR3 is TGCGCCAGCAGCTTGGCTCCAGGGACTAGGGGCACTGAAGCTTTCTTT. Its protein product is CASSLAPGTRGTEAFF.

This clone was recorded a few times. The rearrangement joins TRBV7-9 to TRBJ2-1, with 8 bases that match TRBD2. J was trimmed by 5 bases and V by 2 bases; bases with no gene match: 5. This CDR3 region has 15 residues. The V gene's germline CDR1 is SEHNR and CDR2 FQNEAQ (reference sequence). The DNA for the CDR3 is TGTGCCAGCAGCTTATCCGGGGGGGCCCACAATGAGCAGTTCTTC. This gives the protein CASSLSGGAHNEQFF.

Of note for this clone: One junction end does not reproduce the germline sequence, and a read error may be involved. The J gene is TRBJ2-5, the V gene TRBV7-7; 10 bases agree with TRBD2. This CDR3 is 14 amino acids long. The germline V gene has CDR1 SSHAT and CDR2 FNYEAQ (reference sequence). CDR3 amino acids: CASSVSGGKETQYF. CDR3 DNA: TGTGCTAGCAGCGTTAGCGGGGGGAAAGAGACCCAGTACTTC.

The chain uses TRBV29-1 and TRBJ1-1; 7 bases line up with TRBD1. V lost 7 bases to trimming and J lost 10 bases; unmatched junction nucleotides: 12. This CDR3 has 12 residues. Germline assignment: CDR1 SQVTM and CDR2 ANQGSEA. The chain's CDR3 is CSEMNRGEAAFF. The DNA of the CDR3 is TGCAGCGAGATGAACAGGGGAGAGGCAGCTTTCTTT.

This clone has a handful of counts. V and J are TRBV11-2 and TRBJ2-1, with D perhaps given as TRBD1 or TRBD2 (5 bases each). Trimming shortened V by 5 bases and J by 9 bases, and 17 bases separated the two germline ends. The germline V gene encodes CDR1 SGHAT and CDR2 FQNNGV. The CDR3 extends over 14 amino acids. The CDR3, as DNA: TGTGCCAGCAGCCTAGGGGCAGCGGTTTCTGAGCAGTTCTTC. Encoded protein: CASSLGAAVSEQFF.

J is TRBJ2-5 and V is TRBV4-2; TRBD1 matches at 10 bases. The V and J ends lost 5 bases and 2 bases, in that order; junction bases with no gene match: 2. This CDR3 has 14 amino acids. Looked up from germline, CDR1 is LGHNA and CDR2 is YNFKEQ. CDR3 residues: CASSTGQGQETQYF. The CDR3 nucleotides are TGTGCCAGCAGCACGGGACAGGGGCAAGAGACCCAGTACTTC.

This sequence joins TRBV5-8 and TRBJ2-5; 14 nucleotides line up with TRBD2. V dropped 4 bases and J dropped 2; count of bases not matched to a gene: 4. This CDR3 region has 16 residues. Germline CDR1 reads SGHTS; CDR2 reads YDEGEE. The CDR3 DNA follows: TGTGCCAGCAGCAAGGGACTAGCGGGGGCACAAGAGACCCAGTACTTC. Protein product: CASSKGLAGAQETQYF.

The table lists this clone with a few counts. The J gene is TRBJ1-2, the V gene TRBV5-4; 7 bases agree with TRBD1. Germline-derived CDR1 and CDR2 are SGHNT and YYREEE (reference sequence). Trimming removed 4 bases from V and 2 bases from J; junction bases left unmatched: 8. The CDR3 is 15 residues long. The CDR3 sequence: CASSPRDSYNYGYTF. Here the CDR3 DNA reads TGTGCCAGCAGCCCGAGGGACAGTTACAACTATGGCTACACCTTC.

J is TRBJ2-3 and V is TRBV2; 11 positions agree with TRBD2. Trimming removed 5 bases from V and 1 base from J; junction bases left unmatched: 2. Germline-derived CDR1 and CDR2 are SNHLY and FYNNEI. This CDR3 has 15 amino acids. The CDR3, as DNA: TGTGCCAGCAGTATAGCGGGAGGGGGCACAGATACGCAGTATTTT. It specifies CASSIAGGGTDTQYF.

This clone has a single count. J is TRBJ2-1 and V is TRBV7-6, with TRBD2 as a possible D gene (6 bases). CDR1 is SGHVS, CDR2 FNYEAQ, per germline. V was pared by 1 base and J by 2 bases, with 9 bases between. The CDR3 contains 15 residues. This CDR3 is CASSLGGRTYNEQFF. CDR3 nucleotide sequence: TGTGCCAGCAGCTTAGGTGGGAGGACCTACAATGAGCAGTTCTTC. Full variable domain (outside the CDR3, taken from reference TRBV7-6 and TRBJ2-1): GAGVSQSPRYKVTKRGQDVALRCDPISGHVSLYWYRQALGQGPEFLTYFNYEAQQDKSGLPNDRFSAERPEGSISTLTIQRTEQRDSAMYRCASSLGGRTYNEQFFGPGTRLTVL.

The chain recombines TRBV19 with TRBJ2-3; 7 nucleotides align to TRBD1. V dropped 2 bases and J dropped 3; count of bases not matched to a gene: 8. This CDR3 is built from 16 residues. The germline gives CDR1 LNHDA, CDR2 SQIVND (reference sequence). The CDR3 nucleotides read TGTGCCAGTAGTATAATGTCTACAGGGGTTACAGATACGCAGTATTTT. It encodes CASSIMSTGVTDTQYF.

For the CDR3, the DNA is TGCGCCAGCAGCATGGGGACGGCGGGGCCCTATGGCTACACCTTC. Residues: CASSMGTAGPYGYTF. This sequence joins TRBV5-1 and TRBJ1-2; D is perhaps TRBD1 (5 bases). Germline lookup yields CDR1 SGHRS and CDR2 YFSETQ. Between the trimmed V and J ends, which lost 4 bases and 4 bases, there was a span of 17 bases. This CDR3 spans 15 amino acids. Supplemented by reference TRBV5-1 and TRBJ1-2, the full variable domain reads KAGVTQTPRYLIKTRGQQVTLSCSPISGHRSVSWYQQTPGQGLQFLFEYFSETQRNKGNFPGRFSGRQFSNSRSEMNVSTLELGDSALYLCASSMGTAGPYGYTFGSGTRLTVV.

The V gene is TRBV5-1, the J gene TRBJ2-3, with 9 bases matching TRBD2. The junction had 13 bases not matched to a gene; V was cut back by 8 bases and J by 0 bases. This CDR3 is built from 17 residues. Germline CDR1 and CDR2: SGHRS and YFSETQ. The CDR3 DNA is TGCGCCAGGACCCTACTTGCGGGAGGGCCGAGCACAGATACGCAGTATTTT. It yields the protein CARTLLAGGPSTDTQYF.

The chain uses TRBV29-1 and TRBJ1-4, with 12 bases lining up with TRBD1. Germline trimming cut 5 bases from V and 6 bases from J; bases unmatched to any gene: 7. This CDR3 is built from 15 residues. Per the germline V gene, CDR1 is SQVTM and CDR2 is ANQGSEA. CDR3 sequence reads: CSVRQGTGGYEKLFF. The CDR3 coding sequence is TGCAGCGTTCGACAGGGGACAGGGGGCTATGAAAAACTGTTTTTT.

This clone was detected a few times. The CDR3 DNA reads TGCGCCAGCAGCTCAGGTTACAATGAGCAGTTCTTC. It is translated as CASSSGYNEQFF. The V call is TRBV5-1, the J call TRBJ2-1; D remains unclear. This CDR3 has 12 residues. Germline V gene sequence: CDR1 SGHRS, CDR2 YFSETQ. Trimming cost V 3 bases and J 4 bases, with 5 bases left between them.

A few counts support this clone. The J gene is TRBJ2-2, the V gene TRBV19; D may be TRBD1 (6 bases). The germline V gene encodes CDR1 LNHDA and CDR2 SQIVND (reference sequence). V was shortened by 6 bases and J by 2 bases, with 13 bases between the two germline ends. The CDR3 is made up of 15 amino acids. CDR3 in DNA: TGTGCCAGTAGCTCTTACAGGGTCAACACCGGGGAGCTGTTTTTT. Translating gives CASSSYRVNTGELFF.

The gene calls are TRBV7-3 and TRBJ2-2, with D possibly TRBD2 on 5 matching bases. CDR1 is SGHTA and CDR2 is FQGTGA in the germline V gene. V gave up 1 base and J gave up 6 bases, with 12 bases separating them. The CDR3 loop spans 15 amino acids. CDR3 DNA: TGTGCCAGCAGCTTAAGTGGGAGCGGTCCCGGGGAGCTGTTTTTT. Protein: CASSLSGSGPGELFF. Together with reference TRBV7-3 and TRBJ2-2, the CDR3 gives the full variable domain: GAGVSQTPSNKVTEKGKYVELRCDPISGHTALYWYRQSLGQGPEFLIYFQGTGAADDSGLPNDRFFAVRPEGSVSTLKIQRTERGDSAVYLCASSLSGSGPGELFFGEGSRLTVL.